This record looks at one T cell receptor (beta chain) sequence and its context. Its target is unknown. Single viable CD3+CD4+CD8-CD45RO+ cells were sorted as the memory CD4+ T cells. Positive selection with CD4 microbeads enriched total CD4+ T cells. The V gene lost 0 bases and the J gene lost 0 bases, with 6 bases spanning the gap. This CDR3 spans 14 amino acids. Germline CDR1 is SGHRS and CDR2 is YFSETQ. The data were obtained in a study of memory CD4+ T cells and cytomegalovirus serostatus. Study context: Healthy Belgian adult donors included under ten CMV-positive and 20 to 30 CMV-negative people.

General study findings and limits: A US-trained random forest predicted CMV serostatus with median AUC roughly 0.9.

How the authors handled the data: After removing out-of-frame reads, over 2 million distinct TCRbeta sequences remained. TCRdb keeps only in-frame clones here, not all; method: immunoSEQ multiplex PCR. The V and J calls and the clone size are those of that table, but D and trimming were determined from the DNA. Of around 45,000 clones listed, roughly 80% are singletons. The chain uses TRBV5-1 and TRBJ1-1; D not resolved. The sequenced sample was memory CD4+ T cells from blood. This receptor was identified in an adult in good health and CMV-seropositive. In DNA form, the CDR3 reads TGCGCCAGCAGCTTGGCAGCTATGAACACTGAAGCTTTCTTT. Translating it yields CASSLAAMNTEAFF.